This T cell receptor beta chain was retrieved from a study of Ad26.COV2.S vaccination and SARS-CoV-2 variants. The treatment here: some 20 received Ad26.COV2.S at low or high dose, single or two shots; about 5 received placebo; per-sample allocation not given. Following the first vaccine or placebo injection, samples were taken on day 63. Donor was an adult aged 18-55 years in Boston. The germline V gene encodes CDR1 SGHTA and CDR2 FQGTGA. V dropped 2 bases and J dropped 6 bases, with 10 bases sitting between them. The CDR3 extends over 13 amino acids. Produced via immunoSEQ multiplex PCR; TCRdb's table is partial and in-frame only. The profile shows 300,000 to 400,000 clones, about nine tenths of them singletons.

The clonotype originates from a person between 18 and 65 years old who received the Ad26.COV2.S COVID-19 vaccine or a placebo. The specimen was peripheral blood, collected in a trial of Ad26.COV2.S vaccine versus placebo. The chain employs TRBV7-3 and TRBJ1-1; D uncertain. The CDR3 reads CASSLSAASEAFF. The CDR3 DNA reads TGTGCCAGCAGCTTATCGGCAGCATCTGAAGCTTTCTTT.